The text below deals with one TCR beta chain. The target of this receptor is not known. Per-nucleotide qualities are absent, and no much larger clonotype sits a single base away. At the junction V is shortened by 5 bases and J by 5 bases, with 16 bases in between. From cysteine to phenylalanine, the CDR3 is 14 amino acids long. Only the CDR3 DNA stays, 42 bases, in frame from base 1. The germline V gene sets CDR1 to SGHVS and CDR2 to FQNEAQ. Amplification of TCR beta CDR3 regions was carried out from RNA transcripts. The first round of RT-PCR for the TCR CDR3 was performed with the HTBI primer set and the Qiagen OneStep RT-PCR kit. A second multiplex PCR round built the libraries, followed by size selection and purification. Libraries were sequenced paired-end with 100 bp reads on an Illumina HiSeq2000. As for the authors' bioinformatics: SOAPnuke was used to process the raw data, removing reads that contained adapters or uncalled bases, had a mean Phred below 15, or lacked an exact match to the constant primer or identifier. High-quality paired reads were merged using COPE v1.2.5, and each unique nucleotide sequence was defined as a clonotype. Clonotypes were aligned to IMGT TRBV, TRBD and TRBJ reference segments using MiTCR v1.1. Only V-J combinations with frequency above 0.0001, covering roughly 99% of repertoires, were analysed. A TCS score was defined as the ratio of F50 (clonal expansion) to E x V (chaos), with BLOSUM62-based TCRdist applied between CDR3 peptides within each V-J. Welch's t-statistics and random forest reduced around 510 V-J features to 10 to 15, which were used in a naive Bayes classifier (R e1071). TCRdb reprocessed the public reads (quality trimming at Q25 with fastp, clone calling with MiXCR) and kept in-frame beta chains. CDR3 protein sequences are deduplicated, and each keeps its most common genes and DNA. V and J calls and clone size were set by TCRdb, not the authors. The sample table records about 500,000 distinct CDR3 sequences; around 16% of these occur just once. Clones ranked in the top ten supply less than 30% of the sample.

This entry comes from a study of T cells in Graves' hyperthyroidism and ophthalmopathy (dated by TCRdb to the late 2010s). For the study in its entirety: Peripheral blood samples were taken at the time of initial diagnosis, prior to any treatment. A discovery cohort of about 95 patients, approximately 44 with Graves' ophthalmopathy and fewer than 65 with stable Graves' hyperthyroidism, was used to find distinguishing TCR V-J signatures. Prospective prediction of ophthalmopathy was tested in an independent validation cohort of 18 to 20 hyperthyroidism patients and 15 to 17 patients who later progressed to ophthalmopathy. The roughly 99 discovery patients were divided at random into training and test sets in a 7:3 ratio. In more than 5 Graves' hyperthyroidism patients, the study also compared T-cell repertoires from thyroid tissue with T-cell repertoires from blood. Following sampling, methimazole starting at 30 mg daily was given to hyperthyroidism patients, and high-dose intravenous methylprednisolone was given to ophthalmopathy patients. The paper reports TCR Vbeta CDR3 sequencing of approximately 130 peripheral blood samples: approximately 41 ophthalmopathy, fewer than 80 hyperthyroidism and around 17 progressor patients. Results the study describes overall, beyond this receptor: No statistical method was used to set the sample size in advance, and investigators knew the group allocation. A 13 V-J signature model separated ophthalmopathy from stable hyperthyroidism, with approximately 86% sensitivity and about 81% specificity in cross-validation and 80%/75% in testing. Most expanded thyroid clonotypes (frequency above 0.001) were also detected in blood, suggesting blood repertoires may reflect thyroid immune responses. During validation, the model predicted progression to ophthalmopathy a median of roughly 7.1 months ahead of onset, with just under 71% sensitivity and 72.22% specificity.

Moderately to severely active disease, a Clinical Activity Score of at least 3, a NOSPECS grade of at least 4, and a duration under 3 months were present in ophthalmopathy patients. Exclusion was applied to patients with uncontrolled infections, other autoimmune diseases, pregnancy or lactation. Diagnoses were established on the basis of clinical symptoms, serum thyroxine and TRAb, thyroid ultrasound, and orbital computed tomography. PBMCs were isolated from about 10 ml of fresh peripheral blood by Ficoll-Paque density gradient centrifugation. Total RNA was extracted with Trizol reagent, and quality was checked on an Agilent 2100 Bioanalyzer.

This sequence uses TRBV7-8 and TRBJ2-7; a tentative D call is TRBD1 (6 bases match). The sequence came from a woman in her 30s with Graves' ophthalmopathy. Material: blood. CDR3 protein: CASSLEETGNEQYF. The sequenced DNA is TGTGCCAGCAGCCTCGAGGAGACAGGTAACGAGCAGTACTTC. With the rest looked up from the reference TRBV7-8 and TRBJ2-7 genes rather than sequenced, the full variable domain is GAGVSQSPRYKVAKRGQDVALRCDPISGHVSLFWYQQALGQGPEFLTYFQNEAQLDKSGLPSDRFFAERPEGSVSTLKIQRTQQEDSAVYLCASSLEETGNEQYFGPGTRLTVT.